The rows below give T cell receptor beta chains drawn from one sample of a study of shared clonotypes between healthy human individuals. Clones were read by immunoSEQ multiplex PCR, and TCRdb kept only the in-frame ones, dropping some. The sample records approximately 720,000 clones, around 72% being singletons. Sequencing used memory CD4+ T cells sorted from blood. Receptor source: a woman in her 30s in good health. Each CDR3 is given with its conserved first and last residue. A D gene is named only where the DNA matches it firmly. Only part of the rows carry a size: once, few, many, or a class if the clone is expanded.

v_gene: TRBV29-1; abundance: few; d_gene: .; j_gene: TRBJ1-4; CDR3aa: CSGSYQDEKLFF; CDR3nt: TGCAGCGGAAGTTACCAGGATGAAAAACTGTTTTTT
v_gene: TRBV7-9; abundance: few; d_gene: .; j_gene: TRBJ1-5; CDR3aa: CASSSEGGPYGEPQHF; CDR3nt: TGTGCCAGCAGCTCCGAGGGGGGCCCCTATGGAGAGCCCCAGCATTTT
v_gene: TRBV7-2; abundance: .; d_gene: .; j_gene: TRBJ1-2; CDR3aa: CASSPRVLRSDGYTF; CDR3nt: TGTGCCAGCAGCCCCCGGGTCCTCCGGTCCGATGGCTACACCTTC
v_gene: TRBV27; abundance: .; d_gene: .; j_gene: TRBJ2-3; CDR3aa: CASSSIQGLGTDTQYF; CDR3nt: TGTGCCAGCAGTTCGATACAGGGATTGGGCACAGATACGCAGTATTTT
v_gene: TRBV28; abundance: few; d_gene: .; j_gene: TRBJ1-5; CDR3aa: CASIGRSNQPQHF; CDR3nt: TGTGCCAGCATCGGGAGGAGCAATCAGCCCCAGCATTTT
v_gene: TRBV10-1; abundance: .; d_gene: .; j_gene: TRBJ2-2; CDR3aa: CASSDRLSTGELFF; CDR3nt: TGCGCCAGCAGCGACAGGTTGAGCACCGGGGAGCTGTTTTTT
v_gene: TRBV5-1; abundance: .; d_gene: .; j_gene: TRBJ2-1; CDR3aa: CASSQTGVTYNEQFF; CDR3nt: TGCGCCAGCAGCCAGACAGGAGTTACCTACAATGAGCAGTTCTTC
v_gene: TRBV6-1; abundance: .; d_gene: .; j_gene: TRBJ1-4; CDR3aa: CASSEVGSKLSEKLFF; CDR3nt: TGTGCCAGCAGTGAAGTTGGCAGTAAGCTTTCTGAAAAACTGTTTTTT
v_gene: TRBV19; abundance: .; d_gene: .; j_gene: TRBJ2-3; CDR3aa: CASSSWGPTDTQYF; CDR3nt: TGTGCCAGTAGTAGTTGGGGGCCCACAGATACGCAGTATTTT
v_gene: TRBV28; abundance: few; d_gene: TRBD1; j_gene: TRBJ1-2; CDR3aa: CAAEAGGAGDYGYTF; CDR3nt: TGTGCCGCGGAGGCAGGGGGGGCCGGGGACTATGGCTACACCTTC
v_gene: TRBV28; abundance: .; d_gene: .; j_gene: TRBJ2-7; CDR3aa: CASSLPGSRTYEQYF; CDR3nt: TGTGCCAGCAGCTTACCGGGATCTAGGACCTACGAGCAGTACTTC
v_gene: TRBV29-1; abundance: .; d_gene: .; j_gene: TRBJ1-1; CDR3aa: CSVGIGGMNTEAFF; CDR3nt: TGCAGCGTTGGAATAGGGGGGATGAACACTGAAGCTTTCTTT
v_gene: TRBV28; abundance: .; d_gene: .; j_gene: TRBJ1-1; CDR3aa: CASSLWGMTRNTEAFF; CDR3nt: TGTGCCAGCAGTTTATGGGGGATGACTAGGAACACTGAAGCTTTCTTT
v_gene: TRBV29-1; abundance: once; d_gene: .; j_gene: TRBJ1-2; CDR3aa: CSVEDSLGYGYTF; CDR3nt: TGCAGCGTTGAAGATTCCCTAGGCTATGGCTACACCTTC
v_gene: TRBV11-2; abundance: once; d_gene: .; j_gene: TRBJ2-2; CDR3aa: CASSLDNTGELFF; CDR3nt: TGTGCCAGCAGCTTAGATAACACCGGGGAGCTGTTTTTT
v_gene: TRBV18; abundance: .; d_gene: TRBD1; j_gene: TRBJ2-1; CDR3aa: CASSPPQGGYNEQFF; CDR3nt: TGTGCCAGCTCACCACCACAGGGGGGCTATAATGAGCAGTTCTTC
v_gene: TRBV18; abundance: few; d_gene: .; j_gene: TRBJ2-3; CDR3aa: CASSPPGSTDTQYF; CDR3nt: TGTGCCAGCTCACCACCGGGGAGTACAGATACGCAGTATTTT
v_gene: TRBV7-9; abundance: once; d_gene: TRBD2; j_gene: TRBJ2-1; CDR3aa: CASSWGLAGEVEQFF; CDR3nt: TGTGCCAGCAGCTGGGGACTAGCGGGAGAAGTTGAGCAGTTCTTC
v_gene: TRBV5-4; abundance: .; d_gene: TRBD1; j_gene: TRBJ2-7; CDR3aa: CASSDRTGGEYEQYF; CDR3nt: TGTGCCAGCAGCGACCGGACAGGGGGAGAGTACGAGCAGTACTTC
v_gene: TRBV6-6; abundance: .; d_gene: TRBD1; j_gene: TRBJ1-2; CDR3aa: CASRLPGTDYGYTF; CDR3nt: TGTGCCAGCAGATTACCCGGGACAGACTATGGCTACACCTTC
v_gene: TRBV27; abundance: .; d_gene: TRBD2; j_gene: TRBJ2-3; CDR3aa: CASSPSGSAGDTQYF; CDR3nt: TGTGCCAGCAGTCCTAGCGGGTCGGCGGGAGATACGCAGTATTTT
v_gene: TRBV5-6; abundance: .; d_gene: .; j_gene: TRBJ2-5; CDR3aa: CASSSDKTGNVETQYF; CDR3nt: TGTGCCAGCAGCTCTGATAAAACAGGGAACGTAGAGACCCAGTACTTC
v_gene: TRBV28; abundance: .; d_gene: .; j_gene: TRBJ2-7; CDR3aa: CASIGDYEQYF; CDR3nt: TGTGCCAGCATTGGGGATTACGAGCAGTACTTC
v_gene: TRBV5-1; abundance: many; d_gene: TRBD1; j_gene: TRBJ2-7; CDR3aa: CASSHGDRDARGEYF; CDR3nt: TGCGCCAGCAGCCATGGGGACAGGGACGCCCGTGGCGAGTACTTC
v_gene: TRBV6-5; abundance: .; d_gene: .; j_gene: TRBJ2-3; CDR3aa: CASSPRGLKDTQYF; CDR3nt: TGTGCCAGCAGTCCCCGGGGCCTGAAAGATACGCAGTATTTT
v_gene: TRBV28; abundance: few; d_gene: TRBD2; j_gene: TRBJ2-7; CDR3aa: CASFSSGSYEQYF; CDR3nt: TGTGCCAGCTTTAGTAGCGGGAGTTACGAGCAGTACTTC
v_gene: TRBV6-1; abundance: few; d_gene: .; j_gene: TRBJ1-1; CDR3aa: CASSEGGSNTEAFF; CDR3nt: TGTGCCAGCAGTGAAGGGGGGAGTAACACTGAAGCTTTCTTT
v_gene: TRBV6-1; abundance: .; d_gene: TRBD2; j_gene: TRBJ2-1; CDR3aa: CASSDGREAYNEQFF; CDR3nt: TGTGCCAGCAGTGATGGGCGGGAGGCCTACAATGAGCAGTTCTTC
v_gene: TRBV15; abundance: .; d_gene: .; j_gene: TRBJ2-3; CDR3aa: CATSRGPSDTQYF; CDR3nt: TGTGCCACCAGCAGGGGTCCTTCAGATACGCAGTATTTT
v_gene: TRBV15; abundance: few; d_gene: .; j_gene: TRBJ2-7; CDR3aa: CATSRDKDYEQYF; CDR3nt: TGTGCCACCAGCAGAGACAAGGACTACGAGCAGTACTTC
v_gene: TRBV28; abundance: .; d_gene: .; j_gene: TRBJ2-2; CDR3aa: CASSLGTPGAGELFF; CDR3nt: TGTGCCAGCAGTTTAGGAACCCCAGGGGCTGGGGAGCTGTTTTTT
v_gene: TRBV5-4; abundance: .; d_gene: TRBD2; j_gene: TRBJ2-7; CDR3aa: CASSSSGLAGGYEQYF; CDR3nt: TGTGCCAGCAGCTCCTCCGGACTAGCGGGAGGTTACGAGCAGTACTTC
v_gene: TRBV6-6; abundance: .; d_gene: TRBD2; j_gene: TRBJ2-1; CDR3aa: CASSPLGTSQFF; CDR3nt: TGTGCCAGCAGCCCGCTCGGGACTAGTCAGTTCTTC
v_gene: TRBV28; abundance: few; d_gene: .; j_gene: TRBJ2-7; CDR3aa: CASSSHKFSYEQYF; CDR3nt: TGTGCCAGCAGTTCACACAAATTCTCCTACGAGCAGTACTTC
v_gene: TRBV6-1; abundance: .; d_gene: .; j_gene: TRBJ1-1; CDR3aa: CASSRVANTEAFF; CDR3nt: TGTGCCAGCTCCAGGGTTGCTAACACTGAAGCTTTCTTT
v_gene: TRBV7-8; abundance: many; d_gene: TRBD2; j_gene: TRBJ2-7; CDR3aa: CASSQQRDSYEQYF; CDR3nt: TGTGCCAGCAGCCAACAGCGGGACTCCTACGAGCAGTACTTC
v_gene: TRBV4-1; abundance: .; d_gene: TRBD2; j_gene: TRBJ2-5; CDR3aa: CASSQRLAGTPQETQYF; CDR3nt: TGCGCCAGCAGCCAACGACTAGCGGGGACCCCCCAAGAGACCCAGTACTTC
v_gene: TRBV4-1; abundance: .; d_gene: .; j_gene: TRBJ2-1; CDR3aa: CASSQDRMGATYNEQFF; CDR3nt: TGCGCCAGCAGCCAAGATCGTATGGGGGCGACCTACAATGAGCAGTTCTTC